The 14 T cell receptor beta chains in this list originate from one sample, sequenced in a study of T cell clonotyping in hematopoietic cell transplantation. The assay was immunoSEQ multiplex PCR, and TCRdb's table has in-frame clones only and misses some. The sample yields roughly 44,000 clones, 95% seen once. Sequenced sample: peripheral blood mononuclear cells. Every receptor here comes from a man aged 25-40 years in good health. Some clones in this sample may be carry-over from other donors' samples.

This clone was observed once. CDR3 in amino acids: CASSFGTGGEQYF. The CDR3 DNA reads as TGTGCCAGCAGCTTCGGGACAGGGGGCGAGCAGTACTTC. V gene TRBV5-4 combines with J gene TRBJ2-7; 11 nucleotides match TRBD1. CDR1 is SGHNT, CDR2 YYREEE, per germline (reference sequence). The CDR3 has 13 residues. J gave up 6 bases and V 2 bases, and 1 base lay outside the gene matches.

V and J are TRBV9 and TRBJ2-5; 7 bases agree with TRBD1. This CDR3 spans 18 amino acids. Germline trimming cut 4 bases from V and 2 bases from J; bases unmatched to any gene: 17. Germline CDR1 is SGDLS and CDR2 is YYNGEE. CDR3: CASSFGTAEGPLQETQYF. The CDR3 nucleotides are TGTGCCAGCAGCTTCGGGACAGCGGAAGGGCCCTTACAAGAGACCCAGTACTTC.

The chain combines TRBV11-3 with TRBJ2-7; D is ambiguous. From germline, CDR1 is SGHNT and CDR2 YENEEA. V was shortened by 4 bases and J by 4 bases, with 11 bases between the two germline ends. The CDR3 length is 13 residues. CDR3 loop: CASSSEGAYEQYF. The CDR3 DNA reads TGTGCCAGCAGCTCCGAAGGAGCTTACGAGCAGTACTTC.

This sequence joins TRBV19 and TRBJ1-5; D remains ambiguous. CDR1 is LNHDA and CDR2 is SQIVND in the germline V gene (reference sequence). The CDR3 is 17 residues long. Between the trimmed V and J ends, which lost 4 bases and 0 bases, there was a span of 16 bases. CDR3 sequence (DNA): TGTGCCAGTAGTACCCCCGGACTAGTAGATAGCAATCAGCCCCAGCATTTT. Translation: CASSTPGLVDSNQPQHF.

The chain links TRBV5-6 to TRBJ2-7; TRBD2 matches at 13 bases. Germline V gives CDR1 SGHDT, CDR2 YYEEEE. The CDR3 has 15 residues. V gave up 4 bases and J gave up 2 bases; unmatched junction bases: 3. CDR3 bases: TGTGCCAGCAGCAGGACTAGCGGGGGAGCCTACGAGCAGTACTTC. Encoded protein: CASSRTSGGAYEQYF.

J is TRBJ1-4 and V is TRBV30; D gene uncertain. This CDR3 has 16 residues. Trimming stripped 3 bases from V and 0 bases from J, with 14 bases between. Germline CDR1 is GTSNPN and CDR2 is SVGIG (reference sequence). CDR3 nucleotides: TGTGCCTGGAGCATGGGAGTTTTGGCAACTAATGAAAAACTGTTTTTT. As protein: CAWSMGVLATNEKLFF.

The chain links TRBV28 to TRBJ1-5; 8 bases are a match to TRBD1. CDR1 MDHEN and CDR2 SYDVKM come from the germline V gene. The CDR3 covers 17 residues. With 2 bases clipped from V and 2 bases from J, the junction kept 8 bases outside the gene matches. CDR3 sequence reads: CASSLPPDRGGNQPQHF. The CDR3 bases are TGTGCCAGCAGTTTACCCCCCGACAGGGGAGGCAATCAGCCCCAGCATTTT.

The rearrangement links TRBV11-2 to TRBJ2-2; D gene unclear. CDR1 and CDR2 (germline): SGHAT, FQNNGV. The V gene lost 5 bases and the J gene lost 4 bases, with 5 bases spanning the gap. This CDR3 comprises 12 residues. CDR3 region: CASSEVTGELFF. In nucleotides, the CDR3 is TGTGCCAGCAGCGAGGTCACCGGGGAGCTGTTTTTT.

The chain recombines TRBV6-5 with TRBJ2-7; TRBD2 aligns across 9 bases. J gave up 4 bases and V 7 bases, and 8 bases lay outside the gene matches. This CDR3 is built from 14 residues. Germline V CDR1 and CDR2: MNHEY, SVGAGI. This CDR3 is CASTSGSGGYEQYF. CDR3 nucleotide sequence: TGTGCCAGCACCTCTGGTAGCGGGGGATACGAGCAGTACTTC.

The CDR3 sequence: CASSFAGTGRETQYF. In nucleotides, the CDR3 is TGTGCCAGCAGCTTTGCTGGGACAGGGAGGGAGACCCAGTACTTC. J is TRBJ2-5 and V is TRBV5-6, with 9 bases aligning to TRBD1. Germline CDR1 is SGHDT and CDR2 is YYEEEE. The CDR3 loop spans 15 amino acids. V was pared by 2 bases and J by 5 bases, with 7 bases of the junction left unmatched.

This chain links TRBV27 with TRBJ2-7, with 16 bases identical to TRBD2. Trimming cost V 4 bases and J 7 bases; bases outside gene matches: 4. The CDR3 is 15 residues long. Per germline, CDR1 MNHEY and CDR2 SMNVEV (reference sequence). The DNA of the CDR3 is TGTGCCAGCAGTTCCGGGACTAGCGGGGGGGCGGAGCAGTACTTC. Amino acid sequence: CASSSGTSGGAEQYF.

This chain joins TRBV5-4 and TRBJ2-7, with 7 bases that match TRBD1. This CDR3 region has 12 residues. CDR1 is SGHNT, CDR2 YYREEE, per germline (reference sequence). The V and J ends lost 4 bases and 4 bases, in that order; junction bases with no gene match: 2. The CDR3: CASSLTGYEQYF. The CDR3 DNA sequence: TGTGCCAGCAGCCTGACAGGGTACGAGCAGTACTTC.

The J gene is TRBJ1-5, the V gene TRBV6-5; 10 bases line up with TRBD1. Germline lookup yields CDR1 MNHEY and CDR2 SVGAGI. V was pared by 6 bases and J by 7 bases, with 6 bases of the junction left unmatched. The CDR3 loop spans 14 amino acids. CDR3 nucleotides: TGTGCCAGCAGCGAGGACAGGGGGATCCAGCCCCAGCATTTT. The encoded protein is CASSEDRGIQPQHF.

The CDR3 DNA sequence: TGTGCCAGCAGCCTTCGTGCCGAACAGAGTTTCGAAGCTTTCTTT. It specifies CASSLRAEQSFEAFF. The genes are TRBV6-5 and TRBJ1-1; D gene unclear. The CDR3 extends over 15 amino acids. CDR1 and CDR2 from the germline V gene are MNHEY and SVGAGI. Trimming took off 6 bases at V and 8 bases at J, with 22 bases between the two ends.